Presented here are 15 T cell receptor beta chains from one specimen sequenced in a study of OX40 agonist ivuxolimab in advanced cancers. Profiled with immunoSEQ multiplex PCR; TCRdb holds only in-frame clones, not every one. In the table there are about 69,000 clones, 85% to 90% of which are singletons. The starting material was CD4+ or CD8+ T cells sorted from blood, obtained in a trial of the OX40 agonist ivuxolimab. The receptors here all came from an adult with an advanced solid tumor such as melanoma, head and neck, liver or kidney cancer.

The rearrangement joins TRBV7-9 to TRBJ1-5, with D perhaps TRBD1 (5 bases). Per the germline V gene, CDR1 is SEHNR and CDR2 is FQNEAQ (reference sequence). Trimming left V 5 bases short and J 0 bases short, with 14 bases between. This CDR3 has 16 amino acids. This CDR3 reads CASSQREQVSNQPQHF. The CDR3 DNA reads TGTGCCAGCAGCCAACGCGAACAGGTTAGCAATCAGCCCCAGCATTTT.

In this sample, this clone turned up once. The chain couples TRBV6-6 to TRBJ2-5, with TRBD1 as a possible D gene (6 bases). The tail of the sequence fits TRBJ2-7 better, so the J call may be wrong. CDR3 length equals 14 residues. The germline V gene has CDR1 MNHNY and CDR2 SVGAGI (reference sequence). Written as DNA, the CDR3 is TGTGCCAGCAGTTACTCGGACAGATCCTACGAGCAGTACTTC. Translated, it gives CASSYSDRSYEQYF.

The chain combines TRBV27 with TRBJ2-6; D is tentatively TRBD1 or TRBD2 (6 bases each). The V and J ends lost 11 bases and 4 bases respectively, with 21 bases between them. This CDR3 has 16 amino acids. Germline assignment: CDR1 MNHEY and CDR2 SMNVEV (reference sequence). CDR3 DNA sequence: TGTGCCTCTCGGGCTACCGGGGGCTCCGGGGCCAACGTCCTGACTTTC. It codes for CASRATGGSGANVLTF.

The chain carries TRBV4-1 and TRBJ2-5; no clear D gene. The V gene lost 0 bases and the J gene lost 4 bases, with 9 bases spanning the gap. This CDR3 is 14 amino acids long. Germline loops: CDR1 MGHRA, CDR2 YSYEKL. CDR3 loop: CASSQDERGETQYF. The CDR3 bases are TGCGCCAGCAGCCAAGATGAAAGAGGAGAGACCCAGTACTTC.

This sequence joins TRBV4-3 and TRBJ2-2, with TRBD2 matching 7 bases. Germline CDR1 LGHNA, CDR2 YSLEER. Trimming at V came to 1 base and at J to 6 bases, leaving 8 bases not matched to a gene. This CDR3 is 16 amino acids long. The CDR3 nucleotides read TGCGCCAGCAGCCAAGGGAGCGGGAAGTTCGCCGGGGAGCTGTTTTTT. The encoded protein is CASSQGSGKFAGELFF.

The chain recombines TRBV11-3 with TRBJ2-1; no reliable D call. V was shortened by 8 bases and J by 7 bases, with 9 bases between the two germline ends. The CDR3 contains 11 residues. The V gene's germline CDR1 is SGHNT and CDR2 YENEEA. CDR3 nucleotides: TGTGCCAGCGGTGGGGAAAATGAGCAGTTCTTC. It is translated as CASGGENEQFF.

The genes are TRBV9 and TRBJ2-7, with D hard to call. CDR1 and CDR2 from the germline V gene are SGDLS and YYNGEE. The CDR3 has 14 amino acids. Trimming removed 0 bases at V and 1 base at J, with 8 bases between. This CDR3 reads CASSVDYRSYEQYF. Here the CDR3 DNA reads TGTGCCAGCAGCGTAGATTACAGATCCTACGAGCAGTACTTC.

This chain joins TRBV18 and TRBJ1-5; TRBD1 is a possible D gene (6 bases). Deletions cut 6 bases from V and 6 bases from J, with 15 bases between. The CDR3 consists of 14 residues. CDR1 is KGHSH and CDR2 is LQKENI in the germline V gene. The CDR3 DNA is TGTGCCAGCTCCGGGGCCGGGGGCCGTCAGCCCCAGCATTTT. Encoded protein: CASSGAGGRQPQHF.

The chain links TRBV5-1 to TRBJ1-4, with TRBD1 matching over 9 bases. The CDR3 is 14 residues long. Trimming removed 5 bases from V and 8 bases from J; junction bases left unmatched: 7. Germline loops: CDR1 SGHRS, CDR2 YFSETQ. The CDR3 reads CASSSGTGREKLFF. For the CDR3, the DNA is TGCGCCAGCAGTTCCGGGACAGGGAGGGAAAAACTGTTTTTT. Full variable domain (outside the CDR3, taken from reference TRBV5-1 and TRBJ1-4): KAGVTQTPRYLIKTRGQQVTLSCSPISGHRSVSWYQQTPGQGLQFLFEYFSETQRNKGNFPGRFSGRQFSNSRSEMNVSTLELGDSALYLCASSSGTGREKLFFGSGTQLSVL.

The chain recombines TRBV5-6 with TRBJ2-1, with D unresolved. CDR3 length: 15 residues. The germline gives CDR1 SGHDT, CDR2 YYEEEE. V lost 4 bases and J 0 bases, leaving 11 bases between the germline ends. The CDR3 DNA follows: TGTGCCAGCAGCGTCCGACCGAGCTCCTACAATGAGCAGTTCTTC. Translating gives CASSVRPSSYNEQFF.

The rearrangement uses TRBV6-6 and TRBJ1-5, with D possibly matching TRBD1 (5 bases). There are 14 residues in the CDR3. Germline assignment: CDR1 MNHNY and CDR2 SVGAGI (reference sequence). V lost 2 bases to trimming and J lost 3 bases, with 8 bases between them. CDR3 in DNA: TGTGCCAGCAGTTACGAGACAGTCAATCAGCCCCAGCATTTT. Translation: CASSYETVNQPQHF.

The V gene is TRBV28, the J gene TRBJ1-2, with D tentatively TRBD1 (5 bases). This CDR3 is built from 15 residues. Germline assignment: CDR1 MDHEN and CDR2 SYDVKM. The V end lost 6 bases, the J end lost 12 bases, and 26 bases lay between the germline ends. The DNA of the CDR3 is TGTGCCAGCAGCCCCGGGGGGGGAGGGAAATGGCTACACACCTTC. It yields the protein CASSPGGGGKWLHTF.

The CDR3 loop is CASSPIGLSNQPQHF. In nucleotides, the CDR3 is TGTGCCAGCAGTCCCATTGGGCTCAGCAATCAGCCCCAGCATTTT. The chain combines TRBV6-5 with TRBJ1-5; D is ambiguous. The CDR3 runs 15 residues. CDR1 is MNHEY and CDR2 is SVGAGI in the germline V gene. V gave up 5 bases and J gave up 1 base, with 12 bases separating them.

This sequence joins TRBV28 and TRBJ1-2, with D unresolved. CDR1 is MDHEN and CDR2 is SYDVKM in the germline V gene. CDR3 length: 17 residues. Trimming took 6 bases from V and 3 from J, leaving 23 bases between them. The CDR3 DNA is TGTGCCAGCAGCTCACCCCGTGGGGATAATGACGACTATGGCTACACCTTC. Translated, it gives CASSSPRGDNDDYGYTF.

As regards this clone: A read error may produce the germline difference seen at one junction end. The V gene is TRBV7-7, the J gene TRBJ2-3; the D gene is possibly TRBD2 (5 bases). Germline V gene data show CDR1 as SSHAT and CDR2 as FNYEAQ (reference sequence). There are 13 residues in the CDR3. CDR3 loop: CASSSGGADTQYF. In nucleotides, the CDR3 is TGTGCTAGCAGCTCCGGAGGTGCAGATACGCAGTATTTT. The full variable domain, rest sourced from reference TRBV7-7 and TRBJ2-3, is GAGVSQSPRYKVTKRGQDVTLRCDPISSHATLYWYQQALGQGPEFLTYFNYEAQPDKSGLPSDRFSAERPEGSISTLTIQRTEQRDSAMYRCASSSGGADTQYFGPGTRLTVL.